The 27 T cell receptor beta chains presented below share a single source sample, sequenced in a study of blood T cell repertoires in COVID-19. Assay: immunoSEQ multiplex PCR; the TCRdb copy retains only in-frame clones and omits some. The sample lists about 39,000 clones, roughly 92% seen once, with 2% to 2.5% in the top ten. The sequenced sample was peripheral blood. The origin of the receptors is a man aged 50-60 years with active COVID-19.

As DNA, the CDR3 is TGCGCCAGCAGCTTGGGAGGGATGAACACTGAAGCTTTCTTT. This translates into CASSLGGMNTEAFF. The V gene is TRBV5-1, the J gene TRBJ1-1; D remains ambiguous. Trimming took off 0 bases at V and 0 bases at J, with 6 bases between the two ends. The CDR3 extends over 14 amino acids. Germline CDR1 reads SGHRS; CDR2 reads YFSETQ.

The rearrangement joins TRBV7-2 to TRBJ2-3, with 9 nucleotides matching TRBD1. V dropped 5 bases and J dropped 2; count of bases not matched to a gene: 11. Germline V gives CDR1 SGHTA, CDR2 FQGNSA. The CDR3 spans 17 residues. CDR3 sequence: CASSPWGQGGNTDTQYF. In DNA, the CDR3 is TGTGCCAGCAGCCCATGGGGACAGGGAGGGAACACAGATACGCAGTATTTT.

The genes are TRBV21-1 and TRBJ2-1; TRBD2, the D gene given by the table, was not confirmed from the DNA. TRBV21-1 is described as a pseudogene. This CDR3 has 14 residues. The DNA for the CDR3 is TGTGCCAGCCAGGGAGGTAGCCCCGGAAATGAGCAGTTCTTC. Protein product: CASQGGSPGNEQFF.

The chain employs TRBV28 and TRBJ2-7, with D tentatively TRBD2 (6 bases). Trimming pared 6 bases from V and 2 bases from J, leaving 20 bases between. This CDR3 has 16 amino acids. CDR1 MDHEN and CDR2 SYDVKM come from the germline V gene. The CDR3: CASSPSGRGATYEQYF. In nucleotides, the CDR3 is TGTGCCAGCAGCCCCTCAGGGCGGGGCGCTACCTACGAGCAGTACTTC.

The chain couples TRBV4-1 to TRBJ1-6, with no clear D. CDR3 length equals 17 residues. Germline values: CDR1 MGHRA, CDR2 YSYEKL. The V end was cut by 0 bases, the J end by 0 bases, with 9 bases between. Here the CDR3 DNA reads TGCGCCAGCAGCCAAGATATTTTGAGCTCCTATAATTCACCCCTCCACTTT. Translation: CASSQDILSSYNSPLHF.

The chain recombines TRBV2 with TRBJ1-2, with D possibly TRBD1 on 5 matching bases. Germline V gene sequence: CDR1 SNHLY, CDR2 FYNNEI. V shed 6 bases and J shed 6 bases, with 14 bases lying between them. This CDR3 region has 13 residues. CDR3 amino acids: CASSPQAGHGYTF. In DNA, the CDR3 is TGTGCCAGCAGCCCACAGGCTGGACATGGCTACACCTTC.

The CDR3 sequence: CASSVDGQETQYF. The DNA of the CDR3 is TGTGCCAGCAGCGTAGACGGTCAAGAGACCCAGTACTTC. The J gene is TRBJ2-5, the V gene TRBV9; no reliable D call. CDR1 and CDR2 from the germline V gene are SGDLS and YYNGEE. The CDR3 consists of 13 residues. With 0 bases removed from V and 2 bases from J, the gap between germline ends came to 5 bases. The complete variable domain, with remaining parts taken from reference TRBV9 and TRBJ2-5, reads DSGVTQTPKHLITATGQRVTLRCSPRSGDLSVYWYQQSLDQGLQFLIQYYNGEERAKGNILERFSAQQFPDLHSELNLSSLELGDSALYFCASSVDGQETQYFGPGTRLLVL.

The chain couples TRBV27 to TRBJ1-5; D is perhaps TRBD1 (5 bases). The CDR3 length is 15 residues. CDR1 and CDR2 from the germline V gene are MNHEY and SMNVEV (reference sequence). V lost 3 bases and J 6 bases, leaving 15 bases between the germline ends. The CDR3 DNA reads as TGTGCCAGCAGTTTTGGGGCGGGGGGGGGTCAGCCCCAGCATTTT. Translated: CASSFGAGGGQPQHF.

This clone is medium-sized in the sample. The rearrangement uses TRBV6-4 and TRBJ2-1, with 9 nucleotides matching TRBD1. The CDR3 covers 16 residues. Per the germline V gene, CDR1 is MRHNA and CDR2 is SNTAGT. With V trimmed by 3 bases and J by 7 bases, 10 bases remained unmatched. The CDR3 coding sequence is TGTGCCAGCAGTGAAGTCCATGGGGACAGGGCAAATGAGCAGTTCTTC. Protein product: CASSEVHGDRANEQFF.

CDR3 residues: CASRVTGTGNTGELFF. The CDR3 bases are TGTGCCAGCAGGGTCACCGGGACAGGGAACACCGGGGAGCTGTTTTTT. The V and J genes are TRBV7-8 and TRBJ2-2; 8 positions agree with TRBD1. This CDR3 contains 16 residues. With V trimmed by 6 bases and J by 1 base, 7 bases remained unmatched. Germline V gene data show CDR1 as SGHVS and CDR2 as FQNEAQ.

V gene TRBV6-5 combines with J gene TRBJ1-2; D is undetermined. V lost 5 bases and J lost 2, with 9 bases in between. CDR1 and CDR2 (germline): MNHEY, SVGAGI. This CDR3 contains 13 residues. The CDR3 bases are TGTGCCAGCAGTACATGGAGGAACTATGGCTACACCTTC. This encodes CASSTWRNYGYTF.

This sequence joins TRBV10-1 and TRBJ2-1; TRBD2 matches at 8 bases. J lost 6 bases, V lost 9 bases, and 10 bases had no gene match. Germline V gene lookup returns CDR1 WNHNN and CDR2 SYGVQD (reference sequence). There are 14 residues in the CDR3. The CDR3 DNA is TGCGCCAGTGCGGACGGGGGGGCCTTCAATGAGCAGTTCTTC. It specifies CASADGGAFNEQFF.

A remark on this clone: At one end, the junction sequence differs from germline, possibly due to a read error. The chain is built from TRBV6-1 and TRBJ2-1, with unresolved D. The CDR3 extends over 14 amino acids. Germline-derived CDR1 and CDR2 are MNHNS and SASEGT. The CDR3 protein is CASSEGRSSNERFF. As DNA, the CDR3 is TGTGCCAGCAGTGAAGGCCGGTCCTCCAATGAGCGGTTCTTC.

The chain is built from TRBV6-2 or TRBV6-3 and TRBJ2-7; D is unclear. CDR3 length: 15 residues. Trimming left V 0 bases short and J 1 base short, with 10 bases between. Germline loops: CDR1 MNHEY, CDR2 SVGEGT. This chain's CDR3 is CASSYSEQSSYEQYF. CDR3 coding DNA: TGTGCCAGCAGTTACTCTGAACAGTCTTCCTACGAGCAGTACTTC.

The V and J genes are TRBV3-1 (or the pseudogene TRBV3-2) and TRBJ2-5, with D perhaps matching TRBD1 (6 bases). Germline CDR1 and CDR2: LGHDT and YNNKEL (reference sequence). The CDR3 is 17 residues long. V was trimmed by 0 bases and J by 0 bases, leaving 14 bases between them. The CDR3 nucleotides are TGTGCCAGCAGCCAAGAACAGGGCATATCGTACCAAGAGACCCAGTACTTC. Encoded protein: CASSQEQGISYQETQYF.

The chain couples TRBV12-3 or TRBV12-4 to TRBJ1-2; 7 bases align to TRBD1. CDR3 size: 13 residues. V was clipped by 5 bases and J by 5 bases; unmatched bases: 5. The CDR3 region is CASSRDSLYGYTF. CDR3 sequence (DNA): TGTGCCAGCAGTCGGGACAGCCTGTATGGCTACACCTTC.

This chain joins TRBV6-4 and TRBJ1-6, with D possibly matching TRBD1 (6 bases). This CDR3 region has 15 residues. The germline CDR1 and CDR2 sequences are MRHNA and SNTAGT. The V end lost 6 bases, the J end lost 5 bases, and 14 bases lay between the germline ends. Written as DNA, the CDR3 is TGTGCCAGCAGCCTACAGGGAACCGATAATTCACCCCTCCACTTT. Protein product: CASSLQGTDNSPLHF.

The gene calls are TRBV2 and TRBJ2-1; 12 bases map to TRBD2. Germline V lookup: CDR1 SNHLY, CDR2 FYNNEI. With 3 bases clipped from V and 8 bases from J, the junction kept 2 bases outside the gene matches. This CDR3 has 14 residues. The CDR3 DNA reads as TGTGCCAGCAGTGAGGGACTAGCGGGCGATGAGCAGTTCTTC. Its translation is CASSEGLAGDEQFF.

The chain uses TRBV5-1 and TRBJ1-2; D remains unclear. V lost 0 bases, J lost 4 bases, and 7 bases lay in between. CDR1 and CDR2 (germline): SGHRS, YFSETQ. This CDR3 is 13 amino acids long. This chain's CDR3 is CASSLGEIYGYTF. For the CDR3, the DNA is TGCGCCAGCAGCTTGGGGGAGATCTATGGCTACACCTTC.

The chain uses TRBV7-2 and TRBJ2-7, with D maybe TRBD2 (6 bases). With 1 base removed from V and 2 bases from J, the gap between germline ends came to 9 bases. Germline lookup yields CDR1 SGHTA and CDR2 FQGNSA. The CDR3 has 14 residues. This CDR3 reads CASSLGGDAYEQYF. The DNA for the CDR3 is TGTGCCAGCAGCTTAGGCGGGGACGCCTACGAGCAGTACTTC.

The chain has TRBV6-2 or TRBV6-3 and TRBJ1-1, with D tentatively TRBD1 (6 bases). This CDR3 is built from 16 residues. Trimming took 1 base from V and 0 from J, leaving 12 bases between them. Germline V gene sequence: CDR1 MNHEY, CDR2 SVGEGT. The CDR3 DNA follows: TGTGCCAGCAGTTACTTGGCAGGGGCCTTGAACACTGAAGCTTTCTTT. It translates to CASSYLAGALNTEAFF.

V is TRBV30 and J is TRBJ2-5; 8 nucleotides match TRBD2. V lost 7 bases, J lost 5 bases, and 12 bases stayed unmatched. Germline V gene lookup returns CDR1 GTSNPN and CDR2 SVGIG (reference sequence). This CDR3 region has 14 residues. The CDR3 nucleotides read TGTGCCTACTCACTCTGGAGCGGGAGTGAGACCCAGTACTTC. Amino acids: CAYSLWSGSETQYF.

The chain uses TRBV11-2 and TRBJ2-1; D may be TRBD2 (5 bases). V was shortened by 8 bases and J by 0 bases, with 14 bases between the two germline ends. The CDR3 totals 15 residues. Germline CDR1 is SGHAT and CDR2 is FQNNGV. The CDR3 loop reads CASAPDSYSYNEQFF. The CDR3 DNA is TGTGCCAGCGCTCCGGACTCCTACTCCTACAATGAGCAGTTCTTC.

The chain uses TRBV28 and TRBJ1-5, with TRBD1 identical over 9 bases. Germline values: CDR1 MDHEN, CDR2 SYDVKM. V was clipped by 10 bases and J by 5 bases; unmatched bases: 6. This CDR3 region has 13 residues. The CDR3 DNA reads as TGTGCCATCACAGGGGGCACCCATCAGCCCCAGCATTTT. Amino acids: CAITGGTHQPQHF.

This sequence joins TRBV19 and TRBJ1-5, with D possibly TRBD1 on 6 matching bases. V was pared by 5 bases and J by 4 bases, with 9 bases between. Germline V lookup: CDR1 LNHDA, CDR2 SQIVND (reference sequence). This CDR3 comprises 13 residues. CDR3 in DNA: TGTGCCAGTAGTCCGCAGGGGAATCAGCCCCAGCATTTT. Translation: CASSPQGNQPQHF.

The genes are TRBV5-1 and TRBJ1-2, with 7 bases that match TRBD1. CDR3 length: 15 amino acids. The germline V gene has CDR1 SGHRS and CDR2 YFSETQ. Trimming at V came to 0 bases and at J to 3 bases, leaving 5 bases not matched to a gene. The DNA for the CDR3 is TGCGCCAGCAGCTTGGATACAGGGGTCGACTATGGCTACACCTTC. It translates to CASSLDTGVDYGYTF.

This chain uses TRBV2 with TRBJ1-4, with a tentative D call TRBD1 (5 bases). The CDR3 runs 17 residues. Trimming shortened V by 8 bases and J by 6 bases, and 25 bases separated the two germline ends. Germline CDR1 SNHLY, CDR2 FYNNEI. The CDR3 loop is CASGEVRTRGNDEKLFF. As DNA, the CDR3 is TGTGCCAGCGGGGAGGTACGGACGCGGGGGAACGATGAAAAACTGTTTTTT. The full variable domain, completed using reference TRBV2 and TRBJ1-4, is EPEVTQTPSHQVTQMGQEVILRCVPISNHLYFYWYRQILGQKVEFLVSFYNNEISEKSEIFDDQFSVERPDGSNFTLKIRSTKLEDSAMYFCASGEVRTRGNDEKLFFGSGTQLSVL.